Below, 27 T cell receptor beta chains from the same sample are listed, as sequenced in a study of blood T cell repertoires in COVID-19. Using immunoSEQ multiplex PCR, the repertoire was profiled, and TCRdb retains in-frame clones only, with some absent. The sample has about 160,000 clones, just over 90% seen once. The sample was peripheral blood. The receptors here all came from a woman aged 55-69 years with COVID-19, enrolled during active disease.

CDR3 in DNA: TGTGCCAGCCCCAGGTTCCAGGGGCGGTATAGCAATCAGCCCCAGCATTTT. This translates into CASPRFQGRYSNQPQHF. The chain links TRBV5-4 to TRBJ1-5; perhaps TRBD1 as D (6 bases). Germline V gene sequence: CDR1 SGHNT, CDR2 YYREEE (reference sequence). CDR3 length: 17 amino acids. V was clipped by 7 bases and J by 0 bases, with 20 bases between them.

The chain employs TRBV3-1 (or the pseudogene TRBV3-2) and TRBJ1-2, with TRBD1 matching over 9 bases. V lost 6 bases, J lost 4 bases, and 9 bases stayed unmatched. Germline loops: CDR1 LGHDT, CDR2 YNNKEL (reference sequence). CDR3 length: 15 amino acids. The CDR3 sequence is CASRQGTGNLYGYTF. CDR3 bases: TGTGCCAGCAGACAGGGGACAGGGAACCTCTATGGCTACACCTTC.

This chain joins TRBV6-1 and TRBJ1-4, with D perhaps matching TRBD1 (6 bases). The CDR3 sequence is 15 residues long. Germline loops: CDR1 MNHNS, CDR2 SASEGT. Trimming took off 0 bases at V and 8 bases at J, with 13 bases between the two ends. CDR3 DNA sequence: TGTGCCAGCAGTGAAGCGAGGGGGAGATTCGAAAAACTGTTTTTT. Protein sequence: CASSEARGRFEKLFF.

This chain connects TRBV7-9 to TRBJ1-3; D is undetermined. V lost 6 bases to trimming and J lost 0 bases, with 9 bases between them. The CDR3 contains 14 residues. Germline V gives CDR1 SEHNR, CDR2 FQNEAQ (reference sequence). The CDR3 sequence: CASRSGVSGNTIYF. The DNA for the CDR3 is TGTGCCAGCAGGTCCGGGGTCTCTGGAAACACCATATATTTT.

The chain is built from TRBV19 and TRBJ1-1; D is unresolved. The germline V gene encodes CDR1 LNHDA and CDR2 SQIVND (reference sequence). This CDR3 region has 14 residues. V dropped 1 base and J dropped 4 bases, with 10 bases sitting between them. The DNA of the CDR3 is TGTGCCAGTAGTATAGCGCGGAGTGCCACTGAAGCTTTCTTT. Translation: CASSIARSATEAFF.

This clone was counted a single time. The rearrangement links TRBV5-1 to TRBJ2-1; tentative D call: TRBD1 (6 bases). Trimming cost V 5 bases and J 2 bases, with 14 bases left between them. This CDR3 region has 15 residues. Germline V gene sequence: CDR1 SGHRS, CDR2 YFSETQ. In nucleotides, the CDR3 is TGCGCCAGCAGAGCCCGTGGGGGCCCCTACAATGAGCAGTTCTTC. It codes for CASRARGGPYNEQFF. Based on the CDR3 plus reference TRBV5-1 and TRBJ2-1, the full variable domain is KAGVTQTPRYLIKTRGQQVTLSCSPISGHRSVSWYQQTPGQGLQFLFEYFSETQRNKGNFPGRFSGRQFSNSRSEMNVSTLELGDSALYLCASRARGGPYNEQFFGPGTRLTVL.

This chain uses TRBV24-1 with TRBJ2-5; possible D gene TRBD2, 6 bases. From germline, CDR1 is KGHDR and CDR2 SFDVKD. This CDR3 is 13 amino acids long. Trimming shortened V by 7 bases and J by 4 bases, and 12 bases separated the two germline ends. For the CDR3, the DNA is TGTGCCACCAGCGGGGGAAGTACAGAGACCCAGTACTTC. Translating gives CATSGGSTETQYF.

This clone appeared once. CDR3 bases: TGCGCCAGCAGCAGCTATCCGGGTAGTGCGGATACGCAGTATTTT. This gives the protein CASSSYPGSADTQYF. V and J are TRBV5-1 and TRBJ2-3; unclear D gene. This CDR3 spans 15 amino acids. The germline V gene encodes CDR1 SGHRS and CDR2 YFSETQ. V was pared by 4 bases and J by 6 bases, with 18 bases between.

The chain employs TRBV19 and TRBJ1-1, with D tentatively TRBD1 (6 bases). This CDR3 has 13 amino acids. V shed 5 bases and J shed 8 bases, with 15 bases lying between them. Germline values: CDR1 LNHDA, CDR2 SQIVND (reference sequence). CDR3 protein: CASSAKQGTEAFF. The CDR3 DNA follows: TGTGCCAGTAGTGCGAAACAGGGAACCGAAGCTTTCTTT.

V gene TRBV9 combines with J gene TRBJ2-3; D is unclear. Germline CDR1 SGDLS, CDR2 YYNGEE. Between the trimmed V and J ends, which lost 2 bases and 2 bases, there was a span of 12 bases. The CDR3 totals 15 residues. In DNA, the CDR3 is TGTGCCAGCAGCGTGTACAGCACCCCCACAGATACGCAGTATTTT. This gives the protein CASSVYSTPTDTQYF.

This sequence joins TRBV28 and TRBJ1-2, with 8 bases lining up with TRBD1. Per germline, CDR1 MDHEN and CDR2 SYDVKM. V gave up 5 bases and J gave up 4 bases; unmatched junction bases: 3. The CDR3 has 13 amino acids. The CDR3 is CASSNGQGYGYTF. For the CDR3, the DNA is TGTGCCAGCAGTAACGGACAGGGCTATGGCTACACCTTC.

This sequence joins TRBV7-3 and TRBJ2-7; TRBD1 aligns across 7 bases. The CDR3 contains 15 residues. Germline loops: CDR1 SGHTA, CDR2 FQGTGA. V dropped 4 bases and J dropped 6; count of bases not matched to a gene: 12. CDR3 sequence reads: CASSSQGSPVIEQYF. The CDR3 DNA follows: TGTGCCAGCAGCTCACAGGGGTCCCCCGTGATCGAGCAGTACTTC.

The genes are TRBV7-3 and TRBJ2-7; perhaps TRBD1 as D (6 bases). V was shortened by 3 bases and J by 4 bases, with 10 bases between the two germline ends. This CDR3 comprises 13 residues. Germline values: CDR1 SGHTA, CDR2 FQGTGA. Here the CDR3 DNA reads TGTGCCAGCAGCTTCTCGACAGGATACGAGCAGTACTTC. Protein sequence: CASSFSTGYEQYF. Full variable domain (rest looked up from reference TRBV7-3 and TRBJ2-7): GAGVSQTPSNKVTEKGKYVELRCDPISGHTALYWYRQSLGQGPEFLIYFQGTGAADDSGLPNDRFFAVRPEGSVSTLKIQRTERGDSAVYLCASSFSTGYEQYFGPGTRLTVT.

The V and J genes are TRBV20-1 and TRBJ2-1; possibly TRBD1 for D (6 bases). The CDR3 runs 11 residues. Germline V lookup: CDR1 DFQATT, CDR2 SNEGSKA (reference sequence). Trimming shortened V by 7 bases and J by 7 bases, and 11 bases separated the two germline ends. DNA for the CDR3: TGCAGTGTCCTGGGGGCTAATGAGCAGTTCTTC. Its protein is CSVLGANEQFF.

The CDR3 sequence is CASKTGIDTGELFF. CDR3 nucleotides: TGTGCCAGCAAAACGGGAATCGACACCGGGGAGCTGTTTTTT. V is TRBV6-5 and J is TRBJ2-2; D possibly corresponds to TRBD2 (5 bases). V lost 7 bases and J lost 3, with 12 bases in between. Per germline, CDR1 MNHEY and CDR2 SVGAGI. The CDR3 is 14 amino acids.

V and J are TRBV14 and TRBJ1-6, with 11 bases aligning to TRBD1. The V gene's germline CDR1 is SGHDN and CDR2 FVKESK. The J segment lost 10 bases and the V segment lost 3 bases, leaving 2 bases of the junction unmatched. This CDR3 has 14 residues. The chain's CDR3 is CASSHWDRGSPLHF. The CDR3 region has the DNA TGTGCCAGCAGCCATTGGGACAGGGGGTCACCCCTCCACTTT.

This chain connects TRBV7-3 to TRBJ2-1; no clear D. Trimming took 5 bases from V and 6 from J, leaving 14 bases between them. This CDR3 is built from 14 residues. The germline CDR1 and CDR2 sequences are SGHTA and FQGTGA. CDR3 coding DNA: TGTGCCAGCAGCCCTGCAGTCCCCTCCAATGAGCAGTTCTTC. It codes for CASSPAVPSNEQFF. Using reference TRBV7-3 and TRBJ2-1 for the parts outside the CDR3, the full variable domain is GAGVSQTPSNKVTEKGKYVELRCDPISGHTALYWYRQSLGQGPEFLIYFQGTGAADDSGLPNDRFFAVRPEGSVSTLKIQRTERGDSAVYLCASSPAVPSNEQFFGPGTRLTVL.

The chain has TRBV2 and TRBJ1-1; D is uncertain. V was trimmed by 10 bases and J by 1 base, leaving 13 bases between them. CDR3 length equals 13 residues. CDR1 is SNHLY, CDR2 FYNNEI, per germline. CDR3: CATHRAGNTEAFF. The CDR3 coding sequence is TGTGCCACCCACCGGGCGGGGAACACTGAAGCTTTCTTT.

This clone was found once. V gene TRBV7-9 combines with J gene TRBJ2-2, with a tentative D call TRBD2 (6 bases). With 1 base removed from V and 4 bases from J, the gap between germline ends came to 10 bases. Germline V gene lookup returns CDR1 SEHNR and CDR2 FQNEAQ (reference sequence). The CDR3 consists of 15 residues. The CDR3 nucleotides are TGTGCCAGCAGCTTAGGGAGGGCTGTCACCGGGGAGCTGTTTTTT. Protein product: CASSLGRAVTGELFF.

This chain connects TRBV7-9 to TRBJ1-2; D remains unclear. The V gene lost 8 bases and the J gene lost 5 bases, with 9 bases spanning the gap. Per germline, CDR1 SEHNR and CDR2 FQNEAQ (reference sequence). This CDR3 has 11 residues. This CDR3 reads CASFSDYGYTF. The CDR3, as DNA: TGTGCCAGCTTCAGCGATTATGGCTACACCTTC.

The V call is TRBV4-2, the J call TRBJ1-2, with D maybe TRBD1 (6 bases). This CDR3 has 16 amino acids. Trimming left V 1 base short and J 4 bases short, with 16 bases between. The germline gives CDR1 LGHNA, CDR2 YNFKEQ. This chain's CDR3 is CASSQGGADSLYGYTF. CDR3 DNA sequence: TGTGCCAGCAGCCAAGGGGGTGCGGACAGTCTCTATGGCTACACCTTC.

CDR3 region: CASSLAGGDYEQYF. In DNA, the CDR3 is TGCGCCAGCAGCTTGGCGGGAGGAGACTACGAGCAGTACTTC. V gene TRBV5-1 combines with J gene TRBJ2-7; 7 nucleotides line up with TRBD2. V dropped 0 bases and J dropped 3; count of bases not matched to a gene: 3. The CDR3 totals 14 residues. In germline, CDR1 is SGHRS, CDR2 YFSETQ.

The J gene is TRBJ1-2, the V gene TRBV6-5; 7 nucleotides align to TRBD1. The V segment lost 5 bases and the J segment 4 bases; nucleotides outside the gene matches: 7. CDR1 MNHEY and CDR2 SVGAGI come from the germline V gene. The CDR3 is 14 residues long. The CDR3 protein is CASSLRDSGYGYTF. The CDR3 bases are TGTGCCAGCAGTCTTAGGGACAGTGGCTATGGCTACACCTTC.

This clone has just one count. J is TRBJ1-5 and V is TRBV11-2; 8 bases line up with TRBD1. Germline V gives CDR1 SGHAT, CDR2 FQNNGV. The V and J ends lost 5 bases and 7 bases, in that order; junction bases with no gene match: 10. There are 15 residues in the CDR3. The CDR3 DNA reads as TGTGCCAGCAGCGTCAACAGGGGGGTCGGACAGCCCCAGCATTTT. Its protein is CASSVNRGVGQPQHF.

The DNA of the CDR3 is TGTGCCTGTAACAGCGGGGCGAACACCGGGGAGCTGTTTTTT. It codes for CACNSGANTGELFF. The rearrangement joins TRBV30 to TRBJ2-2, with 7 bases that match TRBD2. In germline, CDR1 is GTSNPN, CDR2 SVGIG (reference sequence). This CDR3 is 14 amino acids long. The ends lost 6 bases at V and 0 bases at J; junction bases unmatched: 4.

The rearrangement joins TRBV14 to TRBJ1-2; D ambiguous. V was trimmed by 4 bases and J by 4 bases, leaving 13 bases between them. This CDR3 spans 14 amino acids. Germline V gives CDR1 SGHDN, CDR2 FVKESK. DNA of the CDR3: TGTGCCAGCAGCCCTCGCCCCGGGGTCTATGGCTACACCTTC. As protein: CASSPRPGVYGYTF.

The gene calls are TRBV9 and TRBJ2-3; the match to TRBD2 covers 14 bases. Germline V gene data show CDR1 as SGDLS and CDR2 as YYNGEE. The CDR3 runs 18 residues. The trim removed 4 bases at V and 0 bases at J, leaving 7 bases unmatched. CDR3 DNA: TGTGCCAGCAGCCCTGGACTAGCGGGGGGCAGGAGCACAGATACGCAGTATTTT. This translates into CASSPGLAGGRSTDTQYF.